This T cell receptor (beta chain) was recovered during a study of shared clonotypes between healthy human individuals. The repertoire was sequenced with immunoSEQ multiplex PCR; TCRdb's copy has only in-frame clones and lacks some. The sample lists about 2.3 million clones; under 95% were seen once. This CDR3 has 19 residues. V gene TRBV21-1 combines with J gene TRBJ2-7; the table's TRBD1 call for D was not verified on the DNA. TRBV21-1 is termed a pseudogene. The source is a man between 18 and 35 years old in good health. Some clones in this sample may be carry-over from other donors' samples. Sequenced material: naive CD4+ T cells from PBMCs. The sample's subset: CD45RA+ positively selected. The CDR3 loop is CASSKVCCPRQGWPYEQYF. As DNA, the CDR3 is TGTGCCAGCAGCAAAGTATGCTGTCCGAGACAGGGTTGGCCCTACGAGCAGTACTTC.